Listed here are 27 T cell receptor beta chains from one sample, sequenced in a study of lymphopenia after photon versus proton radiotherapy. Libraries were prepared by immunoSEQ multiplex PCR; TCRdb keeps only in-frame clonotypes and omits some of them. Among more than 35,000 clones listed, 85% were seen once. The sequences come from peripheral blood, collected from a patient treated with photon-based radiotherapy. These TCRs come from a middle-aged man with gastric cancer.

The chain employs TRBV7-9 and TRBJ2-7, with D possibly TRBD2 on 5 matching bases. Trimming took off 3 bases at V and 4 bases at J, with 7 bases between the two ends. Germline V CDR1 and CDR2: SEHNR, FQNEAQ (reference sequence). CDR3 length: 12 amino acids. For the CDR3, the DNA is TGTGCCAGCAGCTTCGGGGAATACGAGCAGTACTTC. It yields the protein CASSFGEYEQYF. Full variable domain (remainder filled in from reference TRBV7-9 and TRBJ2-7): DTGVSQNPRHKITKRGQNVTFRCDPISEHNRLYWYRQTLGQGPEFLTYFQNEAQLEKSRLLSDRFSAERPKGSFSTLEIQRTEQGDSAMYLCASSFGEYEQYFGPGTRLTVT.

The DNA of the CDR3 is TGTGCCAGCAGCTTGGGTATGCGGGGAGTCTACAATGAGCAGTTCTTC. It is translated as CASSLGMRGVYNEQFF. The gene calls are TRBV5-6 and TRBJ2-1; TRBD2 might be the D (6 bases). Germline-derived CDR1 and CDR2 are SGHDT and YYEEEE. This CDR3 region has 16 residues. Trimming shortened V by 0 bases and J by 3 bases, and 13 bases separated the two germline ends.

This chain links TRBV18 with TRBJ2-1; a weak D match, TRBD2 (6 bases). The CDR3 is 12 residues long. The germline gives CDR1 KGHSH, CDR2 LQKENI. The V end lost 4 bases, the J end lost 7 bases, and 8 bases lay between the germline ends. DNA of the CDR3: TGTGCCAGCTCACGCCTAGCGAATGAGCAGTTCTTC. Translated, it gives CASSRLANEQFF.

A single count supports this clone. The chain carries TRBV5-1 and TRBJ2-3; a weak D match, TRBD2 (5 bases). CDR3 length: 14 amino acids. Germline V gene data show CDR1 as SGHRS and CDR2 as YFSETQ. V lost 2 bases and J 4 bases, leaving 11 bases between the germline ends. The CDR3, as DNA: TGCGCCAGCAGCTTCTATGGGAGTGCAGATACGCAGTATTTT. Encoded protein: CASSFYGSADTQYF.

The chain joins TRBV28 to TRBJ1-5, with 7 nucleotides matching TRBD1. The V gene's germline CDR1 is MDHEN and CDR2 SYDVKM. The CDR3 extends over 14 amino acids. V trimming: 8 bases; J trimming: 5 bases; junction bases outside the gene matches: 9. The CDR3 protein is CASRPNRGDQPQHF. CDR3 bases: TGTGCCAGCCGACCCAACAGGGGAGATCAGCCCCAGCATTTT.

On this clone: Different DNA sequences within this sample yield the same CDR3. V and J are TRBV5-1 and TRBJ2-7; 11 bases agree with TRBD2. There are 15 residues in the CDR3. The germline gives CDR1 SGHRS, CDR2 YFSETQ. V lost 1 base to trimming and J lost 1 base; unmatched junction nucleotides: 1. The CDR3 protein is CASSLRLAGSYEQYF. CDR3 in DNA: TGCGCCAGCAGCTTGAGACTAGCGGGGTCCTACGAGCAGTACTTC.

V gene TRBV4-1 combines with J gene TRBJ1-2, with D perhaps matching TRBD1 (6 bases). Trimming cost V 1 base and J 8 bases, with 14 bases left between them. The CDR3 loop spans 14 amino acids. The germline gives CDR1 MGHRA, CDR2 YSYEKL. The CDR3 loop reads CASSQVAGGIGYTF. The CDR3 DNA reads TGCGCCAGCAGCCAAGTAGCGGGGGGCATCGGCTACACCTTC.

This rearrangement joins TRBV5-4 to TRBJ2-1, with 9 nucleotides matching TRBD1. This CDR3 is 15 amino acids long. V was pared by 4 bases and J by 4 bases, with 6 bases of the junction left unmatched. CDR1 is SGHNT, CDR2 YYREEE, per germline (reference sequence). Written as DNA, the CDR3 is TGTGCCAGCAGCAATCCGGGACAGGGTTACAATGAGCAGTTCTTC. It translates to CASSNPGQGYNEQFF.

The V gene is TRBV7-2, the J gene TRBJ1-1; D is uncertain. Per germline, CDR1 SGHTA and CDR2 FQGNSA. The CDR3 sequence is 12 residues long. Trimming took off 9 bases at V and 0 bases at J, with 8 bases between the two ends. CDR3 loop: CASLDMNTEAFF. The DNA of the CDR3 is TGTGCCAGTCTCGACATGAACACTGAAGCTTTCTTT.

CDR3 in amino acids: CASTRGQKNTEAFF. The CDR3 DNA reads TGTGCCAGCACCCGGGGACAGAAGAACACTGAAGCTTTCTTT. The rearrangement links TRBV6-5 to TRBJ1-1; 7 bases are shared with TRBD1. Trimming at V came to 7 bases and at J to 1 base, leaving 6 bases not matched to a gene. The CDR3 covers 14 residues. From germline, CDR1 is MNHEY and CDR2 SVGAGI.

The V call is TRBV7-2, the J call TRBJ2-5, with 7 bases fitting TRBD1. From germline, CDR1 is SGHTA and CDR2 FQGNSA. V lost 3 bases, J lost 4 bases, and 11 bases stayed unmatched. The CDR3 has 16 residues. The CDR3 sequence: CASSLTGKGRGETQYF. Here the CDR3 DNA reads TGTGCCAGCAGCTTGACAGGGAAGGGGCGTGGAGAGACCCAGTACTTC.

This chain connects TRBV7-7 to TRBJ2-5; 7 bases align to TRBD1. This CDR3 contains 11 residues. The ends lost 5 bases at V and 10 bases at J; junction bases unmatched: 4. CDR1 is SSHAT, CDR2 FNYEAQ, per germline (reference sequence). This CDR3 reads CASSQTGIQYF. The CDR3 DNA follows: TGTGCCAGCAGCCAGACAGGGATCCAGTACTTC.

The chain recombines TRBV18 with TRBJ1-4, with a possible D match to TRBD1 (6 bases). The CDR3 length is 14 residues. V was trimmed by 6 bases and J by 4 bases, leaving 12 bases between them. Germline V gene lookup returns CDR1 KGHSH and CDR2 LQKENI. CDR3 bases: TGTGCCAGCTCTCCCACAGGGAATAATGAAAAACTGTTTTTT. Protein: CASSPTGNNEKLFF.

CDR3 residues: CASSLGLAAITGELFF. For the CDR3, the DNA is TGCGCCAGCAGCTTGGGTCTAGCGGCAATCACCGGGGAGCTGTTTTTT. The rearrangement joins TRBV5-1 to TRBJ2-2; 7 bases line up with TRBD2. Germline V lookup: CDR1 SGHRS, CDR2 YFSETQ. The junction had 6 bases not matched to a gene; V was cut back by 0 bases and J by 4 bases. CDR3 size: 16 residues.

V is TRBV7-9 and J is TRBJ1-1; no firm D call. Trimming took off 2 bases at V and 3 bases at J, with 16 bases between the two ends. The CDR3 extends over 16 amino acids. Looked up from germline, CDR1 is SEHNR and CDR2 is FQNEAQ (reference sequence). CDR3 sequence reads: CASSLRFGSRDTEAFF. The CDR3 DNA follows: TGTGCCAGCAGCTTAAGGTTCGGTTCCCGGGACACTGAAGCTTTCTTT.

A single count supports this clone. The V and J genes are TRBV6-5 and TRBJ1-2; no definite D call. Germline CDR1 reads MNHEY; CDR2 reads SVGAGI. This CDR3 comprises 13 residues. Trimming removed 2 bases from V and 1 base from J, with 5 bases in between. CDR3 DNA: TGTGCCAGCAGTTACCGGGTTAACTATGGCTACACCTTC. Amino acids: CASSYRVNYGYTF.

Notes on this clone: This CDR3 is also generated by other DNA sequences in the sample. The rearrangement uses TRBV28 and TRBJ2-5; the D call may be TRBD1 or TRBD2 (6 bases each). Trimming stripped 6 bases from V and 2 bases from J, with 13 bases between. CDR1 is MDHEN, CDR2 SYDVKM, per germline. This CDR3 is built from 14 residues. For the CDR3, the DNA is TGTGCCAGCAGACAGGGACGGGGGCAAGAGACCCAGTACTTC. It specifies CASRQGRGQETQYF.

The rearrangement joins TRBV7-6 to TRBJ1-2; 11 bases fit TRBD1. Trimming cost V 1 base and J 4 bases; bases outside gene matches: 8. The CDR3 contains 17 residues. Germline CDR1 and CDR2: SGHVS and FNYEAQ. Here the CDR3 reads CASSLGGQGEVGYGYTF. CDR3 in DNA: TGTGCCAGCAGCTTAGGGGGACAGGGGGAGGTCGGCTATGGCTACACCTTC.

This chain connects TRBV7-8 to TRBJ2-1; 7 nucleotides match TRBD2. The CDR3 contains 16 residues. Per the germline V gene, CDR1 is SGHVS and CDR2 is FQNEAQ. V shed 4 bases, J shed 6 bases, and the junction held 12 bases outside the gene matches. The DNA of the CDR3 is TGTGCCAGCAGCTCTCCATGGCGGGAGATGGGCAATGAGCAGTTCTTC. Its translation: CASSSPWREMGNEQFF.

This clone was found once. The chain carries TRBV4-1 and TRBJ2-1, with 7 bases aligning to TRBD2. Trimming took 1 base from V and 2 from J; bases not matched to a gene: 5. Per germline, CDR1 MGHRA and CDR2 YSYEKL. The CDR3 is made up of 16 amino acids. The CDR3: CASSQVGLAAYNEQFF. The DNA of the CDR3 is TGCGCCAGCAGCCAAGTGGGGCTAGCGGCCTACAATGAGCAGTTCTTC.

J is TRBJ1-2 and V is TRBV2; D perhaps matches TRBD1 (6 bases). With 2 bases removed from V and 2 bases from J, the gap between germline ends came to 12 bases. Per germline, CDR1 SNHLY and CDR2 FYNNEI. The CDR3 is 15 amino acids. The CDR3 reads CASSERAGANYGYTF. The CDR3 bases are TGTGCCAGCAGTGAACGGGCAGGGGCGAACTATGGCTACACCTTC.

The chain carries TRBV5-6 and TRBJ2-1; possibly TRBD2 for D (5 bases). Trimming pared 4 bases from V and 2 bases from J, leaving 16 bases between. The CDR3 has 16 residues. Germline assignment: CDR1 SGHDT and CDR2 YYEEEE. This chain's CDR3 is CASSLRRGVAYNEQFF. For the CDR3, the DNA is TGTGCCAGCAGCCTGAGACGGGGAGTGGCCTACAATGAGCAGTTCTTC.

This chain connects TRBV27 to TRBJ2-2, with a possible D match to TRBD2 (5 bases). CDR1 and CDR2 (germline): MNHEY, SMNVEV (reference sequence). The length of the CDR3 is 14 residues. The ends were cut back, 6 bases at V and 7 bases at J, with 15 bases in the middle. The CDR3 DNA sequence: TGTGCCAGCAGCCCGGGTAGAGGGTACGGGGAGCTGTTTTTT. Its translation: CASSPGRGYGELFF.

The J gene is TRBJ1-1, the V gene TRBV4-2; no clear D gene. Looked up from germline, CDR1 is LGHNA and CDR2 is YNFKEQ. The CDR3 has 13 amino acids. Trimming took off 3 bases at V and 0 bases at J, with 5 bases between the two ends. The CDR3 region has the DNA TGTGCCAGCAGCCAGCGGGTGAACACTGAAGCTTTCTTT. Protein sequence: CASSQRVNTEAFF.

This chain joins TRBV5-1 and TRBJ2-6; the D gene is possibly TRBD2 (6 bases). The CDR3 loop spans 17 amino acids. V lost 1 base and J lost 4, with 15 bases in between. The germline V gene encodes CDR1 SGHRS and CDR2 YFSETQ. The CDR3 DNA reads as TGCGCCAGCAGCTTGTCGGGGGTGGCCTCCGGGGCCAACGTCCTGACTTTC. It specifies CASSLSGVASGANVLTF. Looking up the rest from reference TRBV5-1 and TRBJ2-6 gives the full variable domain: KAGVTQTPRYLIKTRGQQVTLSCSPISGHRSVSWYQQTPGQGLQFLFEYFSETQRNKGNFPGRFSGRQFSNSRSEMNVSTLELGDSALYLCASSLSGVASGANVLTFGAGSRLTVL.

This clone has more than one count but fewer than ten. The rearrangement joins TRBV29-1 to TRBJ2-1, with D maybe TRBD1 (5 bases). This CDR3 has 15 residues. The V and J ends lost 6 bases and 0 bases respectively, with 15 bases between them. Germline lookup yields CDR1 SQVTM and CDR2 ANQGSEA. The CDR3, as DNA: TGCAGCGTCGAGTCAGGGTACGGCTCCTACAATGAGCAGTTCTTC. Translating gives CSVESGYGSYNEQFF.

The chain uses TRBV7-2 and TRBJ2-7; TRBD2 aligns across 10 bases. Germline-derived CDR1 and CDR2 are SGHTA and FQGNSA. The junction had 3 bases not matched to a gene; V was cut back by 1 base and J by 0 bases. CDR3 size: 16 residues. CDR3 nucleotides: TGTGCCAGCAGCTTAGAGGGACTAGCGATCTCCTACGAGCAGTACTTC. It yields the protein CASSLEGLAISYEQYF. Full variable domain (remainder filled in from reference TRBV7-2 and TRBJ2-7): GAGVSQSPSNKVTEKGKDVELRCDPISGHTALYWYRQSLGQGLEFLIYFQGNSAPDKSGLPSDRFSAERTGGSVSTLTIQRTQQEDSAVYLCASSLEGLAISYEQYFGPGTRLTVT.